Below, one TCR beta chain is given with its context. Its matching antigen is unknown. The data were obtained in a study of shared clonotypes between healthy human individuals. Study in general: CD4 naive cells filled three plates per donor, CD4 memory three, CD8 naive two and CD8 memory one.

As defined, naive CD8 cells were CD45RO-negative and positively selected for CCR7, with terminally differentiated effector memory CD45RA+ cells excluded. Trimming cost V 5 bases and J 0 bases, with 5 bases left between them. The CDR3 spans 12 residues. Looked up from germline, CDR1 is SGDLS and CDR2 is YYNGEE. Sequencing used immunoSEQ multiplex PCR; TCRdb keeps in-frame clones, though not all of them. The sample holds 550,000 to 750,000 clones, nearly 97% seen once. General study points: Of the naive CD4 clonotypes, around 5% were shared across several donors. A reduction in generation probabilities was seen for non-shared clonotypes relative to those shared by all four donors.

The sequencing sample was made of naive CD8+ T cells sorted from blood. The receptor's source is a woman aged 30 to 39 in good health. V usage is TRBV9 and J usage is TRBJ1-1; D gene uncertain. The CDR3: CASRAMNTEAFF. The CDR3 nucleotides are TGTGCCAGCAGGGCCATGAACACTGAAGCTTTCTTT.